This T cell receptor (beta chain) came from a study of shared clonotypes between healthy human individuals (dated by TCRdb to the early 2020s). A note on the overall study: A few men and two women, aged 18 to 49 years, made up the cohort. For each donor, CD4 naive and CD4 memory were each given three plates, CD8 naive was given two plates, and CD8 memory was given one plate. To estimate repertoire size and how much clonotype sharing occurs between individuals, the study deeply sequenced the blood TCR repertoires of about five healthy adults. Different laboratories and diverse techniques were used to prepare libraries and sequence TCR repertoires, to increase sequencing depth and limit assay-specific biases. Per donor, leukapheresis produced somewhere between about 0.9 and 10 billion PBMCs. Study-level results and caveats: Rarefaction of sorted-subset datasets indicated incomplete sequencing despite the large sequencing depth. Naive subsets generally had larger estimated clonotype richness than memory subsets did. When several donors were compared, the shared fraction of clonotypes was about 5.4% for naive CD4, more than 3% for naive CD8, 2.3% for memory CD4, and 0.35% to 0.4% for memory CD8. Only blood was sampled, and tissue TCR repertoires likely differ from those in blood. The small number of donors limited the genetic and exposure-history diversity represented. Higher generation probabilities were observed for clonotypes shared by all four sorted-subset donors than for non-shared clonotypes. Pairwise subsampling indicated that sequencing depth was expected to affect the degree of clonotype sharing among donors.

Spanning cysteine to phenylalanine, the CDR3 consists of 16 amino acids. The DNA shown is the 48-base CDR3, in frame from base 1. Trimming at the junction amounts to 5 bases on V and 2 bases on J, and the germline ends lie 18 bases apart. As encoded in the germline V gene, CDR1 is MDHEN while CDR2 is SYDVKM. In this sample, this clone turned up once. Its recognized antigen is unknown. No quality values exist for individual bases; no much larger clone is one base distant. Using the deep immunoSEQ assay, TCR CDR3 regions were amplified from genomic DNA by multiplex PCR. Extracted genomic DNA from each cell subset was distributed evenly across all wells of several immunoSEQ 96-well plates, and each plate was treated as a replicate. For sorted subsets, approximately 190 ng of genomic DNA, equivalent to about 30,000 T cell genomes, went into each replicate PCR. The purified libraries were quantified using a Qubit 3.0 fluorometer, sized with a Bioanalyzer 2100, and then quantified again using the KAPA Library Quantification kit. Each immunoSEQ 96-well plate was sequenced on its own single-read 150-cycle Illumina NextSeq 550 flow cell. In the source study's methods: Because the immunoSEQ output included only junctional sequences and no quality scores, the filtering could not be the same as the filtering used for full-length reads. Sequences were annotated with PyIR, a Python wrapper for IgBLAST v1.9, and V/J genes and CDR3 were assigned using IMGT germline references. Reads were removed for weak V/J assignments (E-value above 1e-6), missing CDR3, stop codons, out-of-frame junctions, or ambiguous translated residues. V3J clonotypes were defined by identical inferred V gene, J gene, and CDR3 amino acid sequence. Percentage overlap between repertoires was calculated by dividing the number of shared unique clonotypes by the size of the smaller repertoire. RTK rarefaction, the Chao1 estimator, and Recon v2.1 estimates of unobserved clonotypes were used to assess repertoire richness. Generation probabilities for all TCRbeta clonotypes obtained by the gDNA method from a handful of donors were computed using OLGA. The table was pulled from immuneACCESS by TCRdb, which kept in-frame rearrangements only. Such tables lose some clones; where checked, under half of the loss comes from unresolved V genes, and the rest has no known cause. The DNA gave D and trimming, while V, J and clone size come from that table. This sample comprises around 1.9 million clones, 85% to 95% of them detected only once. Around 1.8% of the sample lies in the top ten.

For the CD8 naive samples, CD45RO-negative cells were positively selected for CCR7, yielding a CD45RA+CCR7+ population from which TemRA cells were excluded. The donors were healthy, HIV-negative adults with no recently reported acute infections or vaccinations. Every donor was a Caucasian adult living in Nashville, Tennessee, USA. Blood was obtained by leukapheresis, after which PBMCs were separated by Ficoll-Histopaque density gradient centrifugation and cryopreserved in liquid nitrogen vapor phase. Analytical flow cytometry was used to check the purity and quantity of each magnetically sorted T cell population. Each sorted fraction had its genomic DNA isolated and then quantified by UV absorbance on a Nanodrop 2000c.

The chain links TRBV28 with TRBJ1-1, and perhaps TRBD1 as D gene, on 5 matching bases. This receptor was identified in a man between 18 and 35 years old in good health. Some clones in this sample may be carry-over from other donors' samples. The source material was naive CD8+ T cells from PBMCs. The cell subset or site label, read with the paper, signifies: CD45RA+CCR7+. In nucleotides, the sequence is TGTGCCAGCAGTCCGAGTCTGGCGGGGGTTAACACTGAAGCTTTCTTT. Its translation is CASSPSLAGVNTEAFF.